These T cell receptor beta chains were read from a single sample in a study of blood T cell repertoires in COVID-19. The repertoire was sequenced with immunoSEQ multiplex PCR; TCRdb's copy has only in-frame clones and lacks some. The table includes nearly 350,000 clones, about nine tenths detected once. Sequenced sample: peripheral blood. The receptors come from a woman in her 70s with COVID-19, enrolled during active disease. CDR3s include the opening cysteine and the closing phenylalanine or tryptophan. A D gene is named only where the DNA matches it firmly. Size is stated for part of the rows, as once, few or many counts, or as a class when the clone is expanded.

V gene	J gene	clone size	D gene	CDR3 protein	CDR3 DNA
TRBV7-2	TRBJ1-2	-	-	CASSPSRQVHGYTF	TGTGCCAGCAGCCCCAGCAGACAGGTACATGGCTACACCTTC
TRBV5-1	TRBJ2-5	-	TRBD1	CASSLRQGAYQETQYF	TGCGCCAGCAGCCTCAGACAGGGGGCGTACCAAGAGACCCAGTACTTC
TRBV21-1	TRBJ2-7	-	-	CASSTRQGLSHEQYF	TGTGCCAGCAGCACTAGACAGGGCCTTTCCCACGAGCAGTACTTC
TRBV5-4	TRBJ1-1	-	-	CASSSNLNTEAFF	TGTGCCAGCAGCTCAAATTTGAACACTGAAGCTTTCTTT
TRBV3-1/TRBV3-2	TRBJ2-5	-	-	CASSQGRGAYQETQYF	TGTGCCAGCAGCCAAGGCCGGGGGGCGTACCAAGAGACCCAGTACTTC
TRBV27	TRBJ1-2	once	-	CASAPETGYGYTF	TGTGCCAGCGCCCCTGAGACAGGCTATGGCTACACCTTC
TRBV24-1	TRBJ1-2	-	TRBD1	CATSDVPRGNGYGYTF	TGTGCCACCAGTGATGTCCCCAGGGGGAATGGCTATGGCTACACCTTC
TRBV2	TRBJ2-5	-	-	CASSEWGSQETQYF	TGTGCCAGCAGTGAATGGGGCAGCCAAGAGACCCAGTACTTC
TRBV9	TRBJ2-7	-	TRBD1	CASSPGGYEQYF	TGTGCCAGCAGCCCAGGGGGCTACGAGCAGTACTTC
TRBV7-2	TRBJ2-7	-	-	CASSLWAGTNDEQYF	TGTGCCAGCAGCTTATGGGCGGGTACAAACGACGAGCAGTACTTC
TRBV5-4	TRBJ2-5	-	-	CASSLAKGGHETQYF	TGTGCCAGCAGCTTGGCCAAGGGGGGGCACGAGACCCAGTACTTC
TRBV6-5	TRBJ1-2	-	-	CASSYPGSNYGYTF	TGTGCCAGCAGTTACCCAGGATCTAACTATGGCTACACCTTC
TRBV18	TRBJ2-7	-	TRBD1	CASSPGQAKMYEQYF	TGTGCCAGCTCACCAGGACAGGCGAAAATGTACGAGCAGTACTTC
TRBV4-2	TRBJ1-1	few	-	CASSQEEAVNTEAFF	TGTGCCAGCAGCCAAGAAGAGGCAGTGAACACTGAAGCTTTCTTT
TRBV10-1	TRBJ1-1	-	-	CASINRKNTEAFF	TGCGCCAGCATCAACAGGAAAAACACTGAAGCTTTCTTT
TRBV7-8	TRBJ1-2	-	-	CASTNTGYGYTF	TGTGCCAGCACCAATACTGGCTATGGCTACACCTTC
TRBV18	TRBJ1-2	-	TRBD1	CASSPPSQGINYGYTF	TGTGCCAGCTCACCACCGTCACAGGGGATTAACTATGGCTACACCTTC
TRBV9	TRBJ2-4	-	-	CASSVERNIQYF	TGTGCCAGCAGCGTAGAGAGGAACATTCAGTACTTC
TRBV15	TRBJ2-7	-	TRBD2	CATSPGGGSSYEQYF	TGTGCCACCAGCCCTGGGGGGGGAAGCTCCTACGAGCAGTACTTC
TRBV7-2	TRBJ2-3	-	TRBD2	CASSLMGSGSTDTQYF	TGTGCCAGCAGCTTAATGGGTAGCGGGAGCACAGATACGCAGTATTTT
TRBV24-1	TRBJ1-1	-	-	CATSDRGGIEAFF	TGTGCCACCAGTGATCGCGGGGGGATTGAAGCTTTCTTT
TRBV29-1	TRBJ1-5	-	TRBD1	CSVRGANNQPQHF	TGCAGCGTCAGGGGGGCCAACAATCAGCCCCAGCATTTT